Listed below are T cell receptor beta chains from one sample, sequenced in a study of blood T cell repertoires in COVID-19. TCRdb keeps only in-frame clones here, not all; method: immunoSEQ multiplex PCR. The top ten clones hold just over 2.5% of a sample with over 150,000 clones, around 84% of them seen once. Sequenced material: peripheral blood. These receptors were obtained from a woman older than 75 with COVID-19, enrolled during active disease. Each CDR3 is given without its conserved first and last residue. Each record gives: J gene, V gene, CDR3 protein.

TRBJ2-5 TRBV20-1 SASDFQETQY
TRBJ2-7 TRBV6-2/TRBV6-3 ASSSPWQGATHEQY
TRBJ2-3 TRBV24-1 ATSGPDIQRERGDTQY
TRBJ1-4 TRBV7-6 ASTLLSATNEKLF
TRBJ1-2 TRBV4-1 ASSQDPNINYGYT
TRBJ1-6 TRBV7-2 ASSWGTGTGTDSPLH
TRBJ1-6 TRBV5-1 ASRQGTGGYSPLH
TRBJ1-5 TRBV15 ATSLAGTGQNQPQH
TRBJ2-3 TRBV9 ASSAAGGQGADTQY
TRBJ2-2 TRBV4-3 ASSQDATSGRKVF
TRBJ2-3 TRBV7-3 ASSLTNGTGETDTQY
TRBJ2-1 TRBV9 ASSVEASGKLRSYNEQF
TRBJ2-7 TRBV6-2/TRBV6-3 ASSYSKGANSYEQY
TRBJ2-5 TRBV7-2 ASGISGRARETQY
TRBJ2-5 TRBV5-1 ASSDGTHQETQY
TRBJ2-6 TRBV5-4 ASSLRTNRGFGANVLT
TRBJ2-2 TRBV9 ASSDSGSRIGELF
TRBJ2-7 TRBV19 ASSTSGDYEQY
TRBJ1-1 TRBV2 ASSEPMGQNTEAF
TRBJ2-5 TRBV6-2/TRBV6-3 ASSYSGGQIRETQY
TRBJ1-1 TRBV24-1 ATSGDRGSEAF
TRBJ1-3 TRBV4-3 ASSPEVAQANTIY
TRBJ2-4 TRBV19 ASSTQGYGNIQY
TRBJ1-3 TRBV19 ASSAPPGTGAISGNTIY
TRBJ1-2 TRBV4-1 ASSHRRQNNYGYT
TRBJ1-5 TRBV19 ASSSGTGGGQPQH
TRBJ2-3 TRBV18 ASHHGDRHTDTQY
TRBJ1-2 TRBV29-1 SVAPGGTSGYT
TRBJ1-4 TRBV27 ASSSQGFANEKLF
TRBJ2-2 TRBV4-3 ASSPLAGGPGGELF
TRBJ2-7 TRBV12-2 ASRLIPFGHLYEQY
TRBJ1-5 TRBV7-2 ASSFGTDSNQPQH
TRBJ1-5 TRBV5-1 ASSPGWGQDQPQH
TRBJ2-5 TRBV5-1 ASSSQGLETQY
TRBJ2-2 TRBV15 ATSRLTGATNTGELF
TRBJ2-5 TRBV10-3 AISDRDNQETQY
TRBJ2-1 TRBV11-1 ASSSLGRSSYNEQF
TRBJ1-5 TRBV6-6 ASRGTGSNQPQH
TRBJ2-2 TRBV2 ASKAVTSGFTGELF
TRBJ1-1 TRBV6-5 ASSYMTEAF
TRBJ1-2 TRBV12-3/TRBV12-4 ASTSRTNGYT